These 14 T cell receptor beta chains were sequenced from one sample in a study of shared clonotypes between healthy human individuals (dated by TCRdb to the early 2020s). The library was produced with the immunoSEQ multiplex PCR assay. Drawn from immuneACCESS, this table holds only the in-frame rearrangements with V and J called that TCRdb kept. Clones are partly lost; checked studies trace under half to an unresolved V gene and leave the rest unexplained. This sample comprises under 1,100,000 clones, around 75% of them detected only once. Approximately 1.5% of the sample is in the top ten clones. Sequencing was performed on memory CD4+ T cells sorted from blood. This specimen's cell subset or site label, per the study, means: CD45RA-negative fraction. These TCRs come from a man between 18 and 35 years old in good health.

The genes are TRBV6-5 and TRBJ1-1; possible D gene TRBD1, 5 bases. This CDR3 region has 13 residues. Trimming took off 6 bases at V and 7 bases at J, with 15 bases between the two ends. Germline V lookup: CDR1 MNHEY, CDR2 SVGAGI. DNA for the CDR3: TGTGCCAGCAGGACCACCTCAGGGCTTGAAGCTTTCTTT. It codes for CASRTTSGLEAFF.

V and J are TRBV30 and TRBJ1-2; a possible D gene is TRBD1 (5 bases). The V end was cut by 0 bases, the J end by 4 bases, with 15 bases between. Per the germline V gene, CDR1 is GTSNPN and CDR2 is SVGIG (reference sequence). The CDR3 spans 15 residues. CDR3 amino acids: CAWSVRDYRRYGYTF. CDR3 DNA: TGTGCCTGGAGTGTACGGGACTACCGACGCTATGGCTACACCTTC. Full variable domain (outside the CDR3, taken from reference TRBV30 and TRBJ1-2): SQTIHQWPATLVQPVGSPLSLECTVEGTSNPNLYWYRQAAGRGLQLLFYSVGIGQISSEVPQNLSASRPQDRQFILSSKKLLLSDSGFYLCAWSVRDYRRYGYTFGSGTRLTVV.

The gene calls are TRBV6-1 and TRBJ2-1; 10 positions match TRBD1. CDR1 MNHNS and CDR2 SASEGT come from the germline V gene. This CDR3 comprises 15 residues. Losses at the gene ends were 5 bases for V and 3 bases for J; bases not matched to a gene: 4. CDR3 loop: CASSRGQGNYNEQFF. As DNA, the CDR3 is TGTGCCAGCAGTAGGGGACAGGGGAACTACAATGAGCAGTTCTTC.

The chain is built from TRBV29-1 and TRBJ2-1; D possibly corresponds to TRBD2 (6 bases). V was pared by 7 bases and J by 8 bases, with 15 bases between. This CDR3 is built from 12 residues. Germline V gene sequence: CDR1 SQVTM, CDR2 ANQGSEA. CDR3 coding DNA: TGCAGCGCTGACCGGGGGTCGGATGAGCAGTTCTTC. Translation gives CSADRGSDEQFF.

The chain employs TRBV9 and TRBJ2-7; TRBD2 aligns across 9 bases. This CDR3 comprises 18 residues. The V segment lost 0 bases and the J segment 6 bases; nucleotides outside the gene matches: 16. Looked up from germline, CDR1 is SGDLS and CDR2 is YYNGEE. The CDR3 sequence is CASSVDPTSAGGGSEQYF. Written as DNA, the CDR3 is TGTGCCAGCAGCGTAGACCCAACTAGCGCGGGAGGGGGTAGCGAGCAGTACTTC.

This clone was seen many times. The chain recombines TRBV18 with TRBJ2-5, with D perhaps matching TRBD2 (6 bases). The CDR3 is 15 amino acids. Looked up from germline, CDR1 is KGHSH and CDR2 is LQKENI. The ends were cut back, 4 bases at V and 2 bases at J, with 14 bases in the middle. CDR3 DNA: TGTGCCAGCTCACGCGGGACTTCCCTGCAAGAGACCCAGTACTTC. This translates into CASSRGTSLQETQYF.

The chain joins TRBV5-4 to TRBJ2-3; 16 bases are shared with TRBD2. Unmatched junction bases numbered 4, after V lost 4 bases and J lost 5 bases. The germline V gene has CDR1 SGHNT and CDR2 YYREEE (reference sequence). This CDR3 spans 16 amino acids. CDR3 protein: CASSTGLAGGRDTQYF. The CDR3 region has the DNA TGTGCCAGCAGCACGGGACTAGCGGGAGGGCGAGATACGCAGTATTTT.

With regard to this clone: The conserved closing phenylalanine or tryptophan is absent in this CDR3, likely reflecting a read error. No DNA is shown, since the ends of the CDR3 on it are uncertain; the CDR3 is the one TCRdb lists. The chain has TRBV5-6 and TRBJ2-7; TRBD1, the table's D call, lacks a check against the DNA. The CDR3 spans 14 amino acids, including both terminal residues. The V gene's germline CDR1 is SGHDT and CDR2 YYEEEE. The chain's CDR3 is CASSLYGSRESQEI.

The V gene is TRBV6-1, the J gene TRBJ2-7, with a possible D match to TRBD2 (6 bases). This CDR3 has 14 amino acids. Per the germline V gene, CDR1 is MNHNS and CDR2 is SASEGT. Trimming cost V 7 bases and J 0 bases, with 13 bases left between them. The CDR3 reads CASTPSASSYEQYF. CDR3 coding DNA: TGTGCCAGCACCCCTAGCGCAAGCTCCTACGAGCAGTACTTC.

This clone was detected only a few times. The gene calls are TRBV5-5 and TRBJ2-7, with TRBD1 matching over 7 bases. This CDR3 region has 15 residues. Germline lookup yields CDR1 SGHKS and CDR2 YYEKEE (reference sequence). V was pared by 1 base and J by 3 bases, with 7 bases of the junction left unmatched. The CDR3 is CASSLRAGGDYEQYF. The CDR3 bases are TGTGCCAGCAGCTTGAGGGCAGGGGGAGACTACGAGCAGTACTTC.

The rearrangement uses TRBV2 and TRBJ2-4; 12 bases fit TRBD2. CDR1 is SNHLY, CDR2 FYNNEI, per germline. Unmatched junction bases numbered 7, after V lost 1 base and J lost 0 bases. The CDR3 totals 19 residues. CDR3 in DNA: TGTGCCAGCAGTGAAGTTGGACTAGCGGGGAGTCTAGCCAAAAACATTCAGTACTTC. The encoded protein is CASSEVGLAGSLAKNIQYF. The whole variable domain, remainder taken from reference TRBV2 and TRBJ2-4, is EPEVTQTPSHQVTQMGQEVILRCVPISNHLYFYWYRQILGQKVEFLVSFYNNEISEKSEIFDDQFSVERPDGSNFTLKIRSTKLEDSAMYFCASSEVGLAGSLAKNIQYFGAGTRLSVL.

A single count supports this clone. V gene TRBV19 combines with J gene TRBJ2-5; D possibly uses TRBD1 or TRBD2 (5 bases each). The CDR3 contains 14 residues. Trimming removed 5 bases at V and 5 bases at J, with 15 bases between. The germline CDR1 and CDR2 sequences are LNHDA and SQIVND (reference sequence). CDR3 nucleotides: TGTGCCAGTAGTGGATACGGGGCCAGGGAGACCCAGTACTTC. Translated: CASSGYGARETQYF.

The gene calls are TRBV10-1 and TRBJ2-1, with 10 bases matching TRBD1. Germline V gene sequence: CDR1 WNHNN, CDR2 SYGVQD (reference sequence). The CDR3 contains 15 residues. V shed 5 bases and J 7 bases; nucleotides not matched to a gene: 8. The CDR3: CASSPGQGILNEQFF. CDR3 coding DNA: TGCGCCAGCAGTCCGGGACAGGGGATATTAAATGAGCAGTTCTTC.

A note on this clone: Different DNA sequences within this sample yield the same CDR3. The chain recombines TRBV19 with TRBJ1-1, with a tentative D call TRBD1 (5 bases). The CDR3 runs to 13 residues. The germline CDR1 and CDR2 sequences are LNHDA and SQIVND (reference sequence). Trimming cost V 5 bases and J 1 base, with 8 bases left between them. CDR3 region: CASSRTGNTEAFF. The CDR3 nucleotides read TGTGCCAGTAGTCGAACAGGGAACACTGAAGCTTTCTTT. The full variable domain, rest sourced from reference TRBV19 and TRBJ1-1, is DGGITQSPKYLFRKEGQNVTLSCEQNLNHDAMYWYRQDPGQGLRLIYYSQIVNDFQKGDIAEGYSVSREKKESFPLTVTSAQKNPTAFYLCASSRTGNTEAFFGQGTRLTVV.